This T cell receptor beta chain was recovered during a study of cytomegalovirus exposure and HLA in healthy donors. Study observations and caveats: A few CMV-associated chains were confirmed in vitro to be specific for CMV antigens. According to an earlier analysis, most TCR beta V segments yielded productive rearrangements about 90% or about 30% of the time. As a later analysis revealed, most CMV-associated TCR beta chains appeared HLA-restricted.

When sampled, the donors appeared nominally healthy, though they likely had unrecorded immune exposures. The CDR3 runs to 17 residues. V shed 2 bases and J 2 bases; nucleotides not matched to a gene: 11. Germline values: CDR1 SGHVS, CDR2 FNYEAQ. 60 Vbeta and 13 Jbeta primers were used in PCR. Sequencing used immunoSEQ multiplex PCR; TCRdb keeps in-frame clones, though not all of them. The repertoire holds over 55,000 clones, with around 77% as singletons. As for this clone: The antigen remains unidentified.

The sequence was obtained from a woman aged 25 to 39 in good health and CMV-seronegative. Sequencing input: PBMCs. The chain uses TRBV7-6 and TRBJ1-2; 7 bases line up with TRBD1. The CDR3 protein is CASSLPSRDSENYGYTF. The CDR3 DNA reads as TGTGCCAGCAGCTTACCCTCCCGGGACAGCGAAAACTATGGCTACACCTTC.